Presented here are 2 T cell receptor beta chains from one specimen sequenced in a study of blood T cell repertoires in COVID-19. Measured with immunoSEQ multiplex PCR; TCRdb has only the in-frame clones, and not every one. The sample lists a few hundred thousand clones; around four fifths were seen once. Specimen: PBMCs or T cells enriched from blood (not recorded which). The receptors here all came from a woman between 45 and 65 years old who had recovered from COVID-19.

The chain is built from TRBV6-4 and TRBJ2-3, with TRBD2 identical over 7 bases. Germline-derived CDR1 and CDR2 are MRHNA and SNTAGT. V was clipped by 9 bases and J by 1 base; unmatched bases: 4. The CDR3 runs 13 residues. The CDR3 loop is CASRAGGTDTQYF. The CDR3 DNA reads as TGTGCCAGTCGGGCGGGGGGCACAGATACGCAGTATTTT.

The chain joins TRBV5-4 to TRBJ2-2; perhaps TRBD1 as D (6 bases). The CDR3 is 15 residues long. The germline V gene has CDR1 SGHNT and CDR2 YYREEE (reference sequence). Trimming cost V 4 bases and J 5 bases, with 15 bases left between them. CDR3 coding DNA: TGTGCCAGCAGCGCCCCGGGACAAAAGACCGGGGAGCTGTTTTTT. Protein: CASSAPGQKTGELFF.